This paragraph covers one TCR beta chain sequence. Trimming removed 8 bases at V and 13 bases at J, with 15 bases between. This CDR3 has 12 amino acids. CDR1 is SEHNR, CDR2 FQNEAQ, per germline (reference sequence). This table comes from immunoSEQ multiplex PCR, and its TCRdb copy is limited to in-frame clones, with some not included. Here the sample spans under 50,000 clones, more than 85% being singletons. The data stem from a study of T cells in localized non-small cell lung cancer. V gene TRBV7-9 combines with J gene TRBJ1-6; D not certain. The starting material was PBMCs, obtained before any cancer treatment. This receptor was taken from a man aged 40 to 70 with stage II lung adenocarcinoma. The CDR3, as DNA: TGTGCCAGCGGTCGAGAAGTTCACCCCCTCCACTTT. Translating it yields CASGREVHPLHF.